The next 26 T cell receptor beta chains were all read from a single sample in a study of cytomegalovirus exposure and HLA in healthy donors. Primers included in the PCR were 60 Vbeta and 13 Jbeta primers. This table comes from immunoSEQ multiplex PCR, and its TCRdb copy is limited to in-frame clones, with some not included. Here the sample table reports 200,000 to 250,000 clones. The sample taken for sequencing was PBMCs. These receptor sequences come from a woman in her twenties or thirties in good health and CMV-seropositive.

This chain links TRBV5-4 with TRBJ2-5, with D tentatively TRBD1 (5 bases). The ends were cut back, 0 bases at V and 1 base at J, with 10 bases in the middle. From germline, CDR1 is SGHNT and CDR2 YYREEE (reference sequence). The CDR3 contains 15 residues. The CDR3 nucleotides are TGTGCCAGCAGCTTGGGTGCAGGGATCCAAGAGACCCAGTACTTC. Translated, it gives CASSLGAGIQETQYF.

The gene calls are TRBV18 and TRBJ1-2; D not resolved. V was trimmed by 3 bases and J by 6 bases, leaving 14 bases between them. Germline V gives CDR1 KGHSH, CDR2 LQKENI. This CDR3 spans 14 amino acids. CDR3: CASSPSGNLDGYTF. The DNA for the CDR3 is TGTGCCAGCTCACCTTCCGGGAATTTGGATGGCTACACCTTC.

Comments on this clone: Other DNA variants within this sample encode the same CDR3. V and J are TRBV10-2 and TRBJ1-1; D might be TRBD1 (5 bases). Trimming cost V 3 bases and J 1 base, with 6 bases left between them. The length of the CDR3 is 13 residues. CDR1 and CDR2 (germline): WSHSY, SAAADI. This CDR3 is CASSEGANTEAFF. The CDR3 nucleotides are TGCGCCAGCAGTGAAGGGGCGAACACTGAAGCTTTCTTT.

The genes are TRBV4-1 and TRBJ2-5, with D uncertain. This CDR3 spans 15 amino acids. The V and J ends lost 1 base and 4 bases respectively, with 13 bases between them. Germline V lookup: CDR1 MGHRA, CDR2 YSYEKL. In DNA form, the CDR3 reads TGCGCCAGCAGCCAAGTTTACGTTACGGGAGAGACCCAGTACTTC. Translated, it gives CASSQVYVTGETQYF.

DNA for the CDR3: TGCGCCAGCAGCTTGGAACCAGGGCCCAATGAAAAACTGTTTTTT. Translated: CASSLEPGPNEKLFF. The V and J genes are TRBV5-1 and TRBJ1-4; D is possibly TRBD1 (5 bases). V dropped 0 bases and J dropped 5 bases, with 11 bases sitting between them. Germline assignment: CDR1 SGHRS and CDR2 YFSETQ. The CDR3 sequence is 15 residues long.

The rearrangement joins TRBV13 to TRBJ2-5; TRBD2 might be the D (5 bases). V dropped 2 bases and J dropped 5 bases, with 15 bases sitting between them. Per the germline V gene, CDR1 is PRHDT and CDR2 is FYEKMQ (reference sequence). The CDR3 totals 15 residues. The chain's CDR3 is CASSLRVGVGETQYF. DNA of the CDR3: TGTGCCAGCAGCTTAAGGGTGGGAGTGGGGGAGACCCAGTACTTC.

This chain uses TRBV27 with TRBJ1-2; D is unclear. The V end lost 2 bases, the J end lost 0 bases, and 10 bases lay between the germline ends. Germline assignment: CDR1 MNHEY and CDR2 SMNVEV (reference sequence). This CDR3 is built from 15 residues. The DNA of the CDR3 is TGTGCCAGCAGTTTACACCAGACACCTAACTATGGCTACACCTTC. This codes for CASSLHQTPNYGYTF.

V and J are TRBV7-2 and TRBJ2-7; no reliable D call. This CDR3 comprises 14 residues. Germline CDR1 and CDR2: SGHTA and FQGNSA. V was shortened by 2 bases and J by 0 bases, with 8 bases between the two germline ends. The DNA of the CDR3 is TGTGCCAGCAGCTTACTGACTCTCTCCTACGAGCAGTACTTC. It is translated as CASSLLTLSYEQYF.

The chain has TRBV28 and TRBJ1-2, with D uncertain. V shed 2 bases and J shed 3 bases, with 10 bases lying between them. This CDR3 spans 14 amino acids. CDR1 is MDHEN, CDR2 SYDVKM, per germline. DNA for the CDR3: TGTGCCAGCAGTTTAGATAGTGGAGACTATGGCTACACCTTC. Translating gives CASSLDSGDYGYTF.

This chain joins TRBV6-1 and TRBJ1-1; 7 bases agree with TRBD1. The J segment lost 2 bases and the V segment lost 7 bases, leaving 10 bases of the junction unmatched. The germline V gene has CDR1 MNHNS and CDR2 SASEGT. This CDR3 region has 15 residues. The chain's CDR3 is CASNLGGRGNTEAFF. The CDR3 nucleotides are TGTGCCAGCAATTTAGGGGGCAGGGGCAACACTGAAGCTTTCTTT.

This chain joins TRBV18 and TRBJ2-1, with TRBD2 identical over 8 bases. The V and J ends lost 6 bases and 7 bases, in that order; junction bases with no gene match: 8. Germline V gene sequence: CDR1 KGHSH, CDR2 LQKENI. This CDR3 is built from 14 residues. The CDR3 is CASSVAGGWNEQFF. The CDR3 nucleotides are TGTGCCAGCTCGGTGGCGGGAGGATGGAATGAGCAGTTCTTC.

V usage is TRBV6-5 and J usage is TRBJ2-1; D not resolved. Trimming removed 6 bases from V and 6 bases from J, with 18 bases in between. Looked up from germline, CDR1 is MNHEY and CDR2 is SVGAGI. The CDR3 contains 15 residues. The CDR3: CASRQTSRFGNEQFF. In DNA, the CDR3 is TGTGCCAGCAGGCAAACCTCTAGGTTTGGCAATGAGCAGTTCTTC.

V is TRBV4-1 and J is TRBJ1-1; D is unresolved. CDR1 and CDR2 (germline): MGHRA, YSYEKL. Trimming stripped 1 base from V and 1 base from J, with 10 bases between. The CDR3 loop spans 15 amino acids. This CDR3 is CASSQVLLRNTEAFF. The CDR3 region has the DNA TGCGCCAGCAGCCAAGTACTCCTGAGGAACACTGAAGCTTTCTTT.

V usage is TRBV9 and J usage is TRBJ2-5; 10 bases fit TRBD2. There are 14 residues in the CDR3. V shed 4 bases and J 3 bases; nucleotides not matched to a gene: 3. CDR1 and CDR2 from the germline V gene are SGDLS and YYNGEE. The CDR3: CASSTSGGEETQYF. CDR3 DNA sequence: TGTGCCAGCAGCACCAGCGGGGGGGAAGAGACCCAGTACTTC.

The chain has TRBV4-3 and TRBJ2-1; D is possibly TRBD2 (5 bases). Germline V gene lookup returns CDR1 LGHNA and CDR2 YSLEER. The CDR3 loop spans 16 amino acids. V shed 0 bases and J shed 10 bases, with 19 bases lying between them. The CDR3 region is CASSQEWTGASGEQFF. DNA for the CDR3: TGCGCCAGCAGCCAAGAATGGACTGGTGCCTCTGGGGAGCAGTTCTTC.

Concerning this clone itself: An end of the junction does not agree with germline; a read error may underlie this. The V gene is TRBV10-3, the J gene TRBJ2-1, with 8 bases fitting TRBD2. The CDR3 loop spans 16 amino acids. Germline values: CDR1 ENHRY, CDR2 SYGVKD. CDR3 DNA sequence: TGTGCCATCAGTGAGTCGGCGGGAGGCGCCTACGATGAGCAGTTCTTC. Protein product: CAISESAGGAYDEQFF.

The chain couples TRBV5-1 to TRBJ2-7; TRBD2 might be the D (5 bases). Germline-derived CDR1 and CDR2 are SGHRS and YFSETQ. V lost 0 bases to trimming and J lost 2 bases, with 12 bases between them. The CDR3 length is 15 residues. The CDR3 DNA follows: TGCGCCAGCAGCTTGGAGGACGGACTGACCTACGAGCAGTACTTC. Encoded protein: CASSLEDGLTYEQYF.

The gene calls are TRBV6-1 and TRBJ2-2, with D possibly TRBD2 on 6 matching bases. V lost 9 bases and J 6 bases, leaving 20 bases between the germline ends. Germline lookup yields CDR1 MNHNS and CDR2 SASEGT. The CDR3 is made up of 15 amino acids. The CDR3 nucleotides are TGTGCCAGTAGGAGGGAAGCATCAATTCCCGGGGAGCTGTTTTTT. Protein product: CASRREASIPGELFF.

V and J are TRBV2 and TRBJ1-4; possibly TRBD1 for D (5 bases). With 6 bases removed from V and 1 base from J, the gap between germline ends came to 6 bases. The CDR3 totals 13 residues. The germline gives CDR1 SNHLY, CDR2 FYNNEI. In nucleotides, the CDR3 is TGTGCCAGCAGCAGGGTAACTAATGAAAAACTGTTTTTT. This translates into CASSRVTNEKLFF.

The chain employs TRBV5-1 and TRBJ1-6; TRBD1 matches 8 bases. V lost 5 bases, J lost 8 bases, and 9 bases stayed unmatched. The CDR3 runs to 15 residues. The germline CDR1 and CDR2 sequences are SGHRS and YFSETQ. The CDR3 DNA follows: TGCGCCAGCAGTTACCTGACAGGGGAGGATTCACCCCTCCACTTT. It codes for CASSYLTGEDSPLHF.

This rearrangement joins TRBV5-6 to TRBJ1-5, with TRBD1 matching 10 bases. This CDR3 has 14 amino acids. Germline loops: CDR1 SGHDT, CDR2 YYEEEE. V lost 6 bases and J lost 6; bases outside the gene matches: 6. CDR3 nucleotide sequence: TGTGCCAGCACTAAGACAGGGGGCGGTCAGCCCCAGCATTTT. Amino acids: CASTKTGGGQPQHF.

V is TRBV7-2 and J is TRBJ2-1, with D hard to call. V shed 2 bases and J shed 9 bases, with 8 bases lying between them. Germline lookup yields CDR1 SGHTA and CDR2 FQGNSA. The CDR3 runs 12 residues. The CDR3 coding sequence is TGTGCCAGCAGCTTAATGGTTAGTGAGCAGTTCTTC. Translated, it gives CASSLMVSEQFF.

DNA of the CDR3: TGCGCCAGCAGCATAGGGACAGGCTCTGGAAACACCATATATTTT. Its translation is CASSIGTGSGNTIYF. The chain carries TRBV5-1 and TRBJ1-3; 8 nucleotides line up with TRBD1. There are 15 residues in the CDR3. In germline, CDR1 is SGHRS, CDR2 YFSETQ. V was clipped by 4 bases and J by 0 bases; unmatched bases: 3.

The chain is built from TRBV7-9 and TRBJ1-1, with 9 bases lining up with TRBD1. This CDR3 is built from 14 residues. CDR1 and CDR2 (germline): SEHNR, FQNEAQ (reference sequence). V lost 4 bases, J lost 3 bases, and 3 bases stayed unmatched. Written as DNA, the CDR3 is TGTGCCAGCAGCTCACGGACAGGGGACACTGAAGCTTTCTTT. This codes for CASSSRTGDTEAFF.

The chain has TRBV7-2 and TRBJ2-7; 9 bases agree with TRBD2. CDR1 SGHTA and CDR2 FQGNSA come from the germline V gene. The CDR3 loop spans 14 amino acids. V gave up 5 bases and J gave up 6 bases; unmatched junction bases: 8. The CDR3 sequence is CASSPLGGRAEQYF. The DNA of the CDR3 is TGTGCCAGCAGCCCACTCGGCGGGAGGGCCGAGCAGTACTTC.

The chain uses TRBV27 and TRBJ1-6; 10 bases agree with TRBD1. The CDR3 has 17 amino acids. CDR1 and CDR2 (germline): MNHEY, SMNVEV (reference sequence). Germline trimming cut 2 bases from V and 8 bases from J; bases unmatched to any gene: 9. The CDR3 reads CASSLRQPGQGYSPLHF. The CDR3 DNA is TGTGCCAGCAGTTTACGCCAACCGGGACAGGGGTATTCACCCCTCCACTTT.